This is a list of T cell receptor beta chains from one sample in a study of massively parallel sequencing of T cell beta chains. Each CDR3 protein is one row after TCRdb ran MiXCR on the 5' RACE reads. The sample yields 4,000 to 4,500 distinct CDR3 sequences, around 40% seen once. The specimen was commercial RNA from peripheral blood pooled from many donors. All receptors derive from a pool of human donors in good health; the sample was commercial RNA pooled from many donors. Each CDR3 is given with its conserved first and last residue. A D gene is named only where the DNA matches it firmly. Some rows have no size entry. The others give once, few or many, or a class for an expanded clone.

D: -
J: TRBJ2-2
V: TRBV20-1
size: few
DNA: TGCAGTGCTAGGAGGGGTGGAGGGTCCGGGGAGCTGTTTTTT
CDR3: CSARRGGGSGELFF

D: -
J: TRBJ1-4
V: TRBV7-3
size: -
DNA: TGTGCCAGCAGCTTAAGGGATGAAAAACTGTTTTTT
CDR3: CASSLRDEKLFF

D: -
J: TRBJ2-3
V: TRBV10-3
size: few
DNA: TGTGCCATCAGTGAGGACAGCGGAACAGATACGCAGTATTTT
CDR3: CAISEDSGTDTQYF

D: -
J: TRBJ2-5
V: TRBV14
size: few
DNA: TGTGCCAGCAGCCAAGGATTAGGCTTCCAAGAGACCCAGTACTTC
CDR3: CASSQGLGFQETQYF

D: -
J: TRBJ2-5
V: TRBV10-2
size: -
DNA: TGCGCCAGCAGCTTGTCGGAGACCCAGTACTTC
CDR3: CASSLSETQYF

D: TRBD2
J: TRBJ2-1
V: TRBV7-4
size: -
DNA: TGTGCCAGCAGCTTATTTCCCGGGAGAGCGGGGAATGAGCAGTTCTTC
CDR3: CASSLFPGRAGNEQFF

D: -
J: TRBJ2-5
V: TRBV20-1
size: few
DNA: TGCAGTGCTAGGAGTAGCCAAGAGACCCAGTACTTC
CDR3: CSARSSQETQYF

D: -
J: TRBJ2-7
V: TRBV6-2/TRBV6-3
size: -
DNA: TGTGCCAGCAGTTACTCGACAAGTAAAACCTACGAGCAGTACTTC
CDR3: CASSYSTSKTYEQYF

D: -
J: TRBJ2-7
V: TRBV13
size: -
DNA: TGTGCCAGCAGTTTAGGAACAGTCTACGAGCAGTACTTC
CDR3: CASSLGTVYEQYF

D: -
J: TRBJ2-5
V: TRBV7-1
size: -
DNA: TGTGCCAGCAGCTCGGAGACCCAGTACTTC
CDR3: CASSSETQYF

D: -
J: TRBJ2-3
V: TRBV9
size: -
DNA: TGTGCCAGCAGCGTAGCGCTCGCAGATACGCAGTATTTT
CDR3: CASSVALADTQYF

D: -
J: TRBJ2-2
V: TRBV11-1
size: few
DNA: TGTGCCAGCAGCCAGTCGGGTGCCGGGGAGCTGTTTTTT
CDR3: CASSQSGAGELFF

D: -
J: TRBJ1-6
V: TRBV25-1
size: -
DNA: TGTGCCAGCAGTGAATACAGTGGAGATTATTCACCCCTCCACTTT
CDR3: CASSEYSGDYSPLHF

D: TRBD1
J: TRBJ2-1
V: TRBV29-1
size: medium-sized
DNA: TGCAGCGTGAAGGGGACAGGGGGCAATGAGCAGTTCTTC
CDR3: CSVKGTGGNEQFF

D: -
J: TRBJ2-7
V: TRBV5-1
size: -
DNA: TGCGCCAGCAGCTTGGCCACGGCGGGGCCCTACGAGCAGTACTTC
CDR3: CASSLATAGPYEQYF

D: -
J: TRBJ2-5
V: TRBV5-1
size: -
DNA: TGCGCCAGCAGCTTGGGACAGGTAAAGGAGGAGACCCAGTACTTC
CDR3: CASSLGQVKEETQYF

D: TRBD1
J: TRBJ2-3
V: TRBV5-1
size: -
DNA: TGCGCCAGCAGCTTGGGGGACAGGGTTAATACGCAGTATTTT
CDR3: CASSLGDRVNTQYF

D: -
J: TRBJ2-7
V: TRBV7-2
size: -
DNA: TGTGCCAGCAGCTTATCCCAGGGACCCTACGAGCAGTACTTC
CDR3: CASSLSQGPYEQYF

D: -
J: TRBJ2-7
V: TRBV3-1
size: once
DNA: TGTGCCAGCAGCCAAGCCTACGAGCAGTACTTC
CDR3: CASSQAYEQYF

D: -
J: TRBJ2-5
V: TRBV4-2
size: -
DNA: TGTGCCAGCAGCCAACGGAGTCAAGAGACCCAGTACTTC
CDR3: CASSQRSQETQYF

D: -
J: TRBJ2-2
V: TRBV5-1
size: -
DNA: TGCGCCAGCAGCTCACAAGCGGAAAACACCGGGGAGCTGTTTTTT
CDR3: CASSSQAENTGELFF

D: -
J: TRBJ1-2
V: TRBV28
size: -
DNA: TGTGCCAGCAGTTGGGGACAATCCAAGGGCTACACCTTC
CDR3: CASSWGQSKGYTF

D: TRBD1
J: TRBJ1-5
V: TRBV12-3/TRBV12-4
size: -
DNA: TGTGCCAGCAGTTTTGTGGACAGGTATGATCAGCCCCAGCATTTT
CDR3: CASSFVDRYDQPQHF

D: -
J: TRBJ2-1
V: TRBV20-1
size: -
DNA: TGCAGTGCTAGAGATCGTGCAAGCTCCTACAATGAGCAGTTCTTC
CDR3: CSARDRASSYNEQFF

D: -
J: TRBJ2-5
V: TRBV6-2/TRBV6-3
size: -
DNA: TGTGCCAGCAGGGTAGTGGGGGCCTCGCAAGAGACCCAGTACTTC
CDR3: CASRVVGASQETQYF

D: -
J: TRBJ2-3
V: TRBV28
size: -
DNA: TGTGCCAGTCGGATCGGGTGGGATACGCAGTATTTT
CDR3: CASRIGWDTQYF

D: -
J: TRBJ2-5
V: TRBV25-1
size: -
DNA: TGTGCCAGCAGACAGGAGGGCGGCGAGACCCAGTACTTC
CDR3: CASRQEGGETQYF

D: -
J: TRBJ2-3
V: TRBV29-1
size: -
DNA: TGCAGCGTTGAACAGGGCCAGGGCACAGATACGCAGTATTTT
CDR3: CSVEQGQGTDTQYF

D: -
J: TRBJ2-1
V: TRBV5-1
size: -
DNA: TGCGCCAGCAGGATGTCCCCCCGGAATGAGCAGTTCTTC
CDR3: CASRMSPRNEQFF

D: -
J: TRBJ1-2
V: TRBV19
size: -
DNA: TGTGCCAGTAGTATAGTGGGGGCGGAATATGGCTACACCTTC
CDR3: CASSIVGAEYGYTF

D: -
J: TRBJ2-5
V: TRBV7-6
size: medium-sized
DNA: TGTGCCAGCAGCCAGGGAGAGACCCAGTACTTC
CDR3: CASSQGETQYF

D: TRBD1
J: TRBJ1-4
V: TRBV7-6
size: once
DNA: TGTGCCAGCAGCATCCAGACAGGGTTTGAAAAACTGTTTTTT
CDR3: CASSIQTGFEKLFF

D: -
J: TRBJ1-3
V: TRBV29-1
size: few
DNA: TGCAGCGTCCGGGACTATACCTCTGGAAACACCATGTATTTT
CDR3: CSVRDYTSGNTMYF

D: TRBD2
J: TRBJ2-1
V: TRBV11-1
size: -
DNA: TGTGCCAGCAGCTTAGCTAGCGGGGGGCTTAATGAGCAGTTCTTC
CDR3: CASSLASGGLNEQFF

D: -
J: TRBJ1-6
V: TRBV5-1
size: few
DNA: TGCGCCAGCAGCTTGGGGCAGGATTATTCACCCCTCCACTTT
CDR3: CASSLGQDYSPLHF

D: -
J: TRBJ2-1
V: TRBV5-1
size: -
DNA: TGCGCCAGCAGCTACTCTCGGCTTAATGAGCAGTTCTTC
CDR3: CASSYSRLNEQFF

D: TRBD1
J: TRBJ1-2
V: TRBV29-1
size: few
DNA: TGCAGCGCTTCACGACAGGGCGTTGGCTACACCTTC
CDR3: CSASRQGVGYTF

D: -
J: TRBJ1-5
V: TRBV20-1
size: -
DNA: TGCAGTGCTCCCGCCTATGGGAATCAGCCCCAGCATTTT
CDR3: CSAPAYGNQPQHF

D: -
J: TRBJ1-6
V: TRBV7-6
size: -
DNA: TGTGCCAGCAGCCCCAAAGGCTATAATTCACCCCTCCACTTT
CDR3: CASSPKGYNSPLHF

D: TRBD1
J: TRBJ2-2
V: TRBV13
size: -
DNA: TGTGCCAGCAGCTTAGGTGACAGGGGAGCCCTCAGGGAGCTGTTTTTT
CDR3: CASSLGDRGALRELFF

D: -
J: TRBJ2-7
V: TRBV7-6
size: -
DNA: TGTGCCAGCAGTCTCCAGGCCTCCTACGAGCAGTACTTC
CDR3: CASSLQASYEQYF

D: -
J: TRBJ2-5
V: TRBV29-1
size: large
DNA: TGCAGCGTTGGAAGGACAGTTGAAGAGACCCAGTACTTC
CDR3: CSVGRTVEETQYF

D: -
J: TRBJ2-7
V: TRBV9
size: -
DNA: TGTGCCAGCAGCGTAGCTCTAGGGATCCACTACGAGCAGTACTTC
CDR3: CASSVALGIHYEQYF

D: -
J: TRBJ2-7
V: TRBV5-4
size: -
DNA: TGTGCCAGCAGCTTGGCCGAAGGCAGGACGTCCTACGAGCAGTACTTC
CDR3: CASSLAEGRTSYEQYF